This entry lists 10 T cell receptor beta chains sequenced from one sample in a study of follicular helper T cells after annual influenza vaccination. TCRdb keeps only in-frame clones here, not all; method: immunoSEQ multiplex PCR. The sample holds about 9,400 clones, 83% seen once. Stated time point: 2014-2015 season, 7 days after vaccination. The input for sequencing was CXCR5- memory CD4+ T cells sorted from blood, taken 7 days after influenza vaccination. The origin of the receptors is an adult who received the influenza vaccine.

This chain connects TRBV9 to TRBJ2-3; TRBD2 might be the D (6 bases). The V gene's germline CDR1 is SGDLS and CDR2 YYNGEE. Trimming took 5 bases from V and 2 from J, leaving 18 bases between them. This CDR3 contains 16 residues. This chain's CDR3 is CASSLGVGGYTDTQYF. CDR3 bases: TGTGCCAGCAGTTTAGGGGTGGGGGGTTACACAGATACGCAGTATTTT.

The gene calls are TRBV4-3 and TRBJ2-3; 7 bases match TRBD2. Germline V gene lookup returns CDR1 LGHNA and CDR2 YSLEER. With 4 bases clipped from V and 4 bases from J, the junction kept 8 bases outside the gene matches. The CDR3 totals 15 residues. CDR3 nucleotide sequence: TGCGCCAGCAGCCGGGAGCCGGGGGGATCAGATACGCAGTATTTT. It specifies CASSREPGGSDTQYF.

The rearrangement uses TRBV20-1 and TRBJ2-7, with D uncertain. Trimming took off 6 bases at V and 8 bases at J, with 14 bases between the two ends. The CDR3 extends over 11 amino acids. Germline values: CDR1 DFQATT, CDR2 SNEGSKA (reference sequence). The CDR3, as DNA: TGCAGTGCGCAACTACGTGAAAAGCAGTACTTC. It translates to CSAQLREKQYF.

This clone was counted between two and nine times. V and J are TRBV19 and TRBJ1-3; D remains ambiguous. Trimming removed 10 bases at V and 4 bases at J, with 11 bases between. Germline loops: CDR1 LNHDA, CDR2 SQIVND (reference sequence). The CDR3 has 12 amino acids. This CDR3 reads CATTPGGNTIYF. In nucleotides, the CDR3 is TGTGCCACCACACCCGGGGGAAACACCATATATTTT.

The chain is built from TRBV29-1 and TRBJ1-1; D remains ambiguous. This CDR3 comprises 11 residues. Trimming left V 7 bases short and J 0 bases short, with 6 bases between. Germline CDR1 and CDR2: SQVTM and ANQGSEA. The chain's CDR3 is CSALMNTEAFF. CDR3 in DNA: TGCAGCGCTTTGATGAACACTGAAGCTTTCTTT.

J is TRBJ1-6 and V is TRBV5-6; TRBD1 matches 7 bases. J was trimmed by 10 bases and V by 7 bases; bases with no gene match: 11. Per germline, CDR1 SGHDT and CDR2 YYEEEE. CDR3 length: 14 amino acids. CDR3 amino acids: CASFPFQGGSPLHF. CDR3 DNA: TGTGCCAGCTTCCCTTTCCAGGGGGGGTCACCCCTCCACTTT.

The chain has TRBV7-6 and TRBJ1-2; D is unclear. The V end lost 1 base, the J end lost 5 bases, and 2 bases lay between the germline ends. Germline CDR1 reads SGHVS; CDR2 reads FNYEAQ. The CDR3 runs 11 residues. CDR3 in amino acids: CASSLVYGYTF. In DNA form, the CDR3 reads TGTGCCAGCAGCTTAGTTTATGGCTACACCTTC. The full variable domain, completed using reference TRBV7-6 and TRBJ1-2, is GAGVSQSPRYKVTKRGQDVALRCDPISGHVSLYWYRQALGQGPEFLTYFNYEAQQDKSGLPNDRFSAERPEGSISTLTIQRTEQRDSAMYRCASSLVYGYTFGSGTRLTVV.

V gene TRBV29-1 combines with J gene TRBJ2-1, with 7 bases fitting TRBD2. Per germline, CDR1 SQVTM and CDR2 ANQGSEA. After removal of 5 bases from V and 2 bases from J, the junction contained 3 bases not matched to a gene. The CDR3 has 13 residues. Here the CDR3 reads CSVSGRAYNEQFF. The CDR3 nucleotides are TGCAGCGTTTCGGGGAGGGCCTACAATGAGCAGTTCTTC.

V and J are TRBV7-6 and TRBJ2-2; D is uncertain. This CDR3 has 16 amino acids. Trimming cost V 1 base and J 2 bases, with 11 bases left between them. From germline, CDR1 is SGHVS and CDR2 FNYEAQ. The CDR3 region is CASSLVASSNTGELFF. The CDR3 DNA reads as TGTGCCAGCAGCTTAGTTGCGTCCTCCAACACCGGGGAGCTGTTTTTT. Full variable domain (outside the CDR3, taken from reference TRBV7-6 and TRBJ2-2): GAGVSQSPRYKVTKRGQDVALRCDPISGHVSLYWYRQALGQGPEFLTYFNYEAQQDKSGLPNDRFSAERPEGSISTLTIQRTEQRDSAMYRCASSLVASSNTGELFFGEGSRLTVL.

The chain employs TRBV18 and TRBJ1-2; 7 nucleotides agree with TRBD1. The CDR3 is 14 amino acids. Germline V CDR1 and CDR2: KGHSH, LQKENI. J gave up 5 bases and V 2 bases, and 5 bases lay outside the gene matches. CDR3 protein: CASSPSQGVYGYTF. CDR3 nucleotides: TGTGCCAGCTCACCATCCCAGGGGGTTTATGGCTACACCTTC.